Listed below are T cell receptor beta chains from one sample, sequenced in a study of T cells in Graves' hyperthyroidism and ophthalmopathy. TCRdb reprocessed the multiplex PCR reads via MiXCR and lists one record per CDR3 protein. Here the sample spans 300,000 to 400,000 distinct CDR3 sequences, roughly 15% being singletons. Sequenced: blood. Receptors originate from a woman in her 30s with Graves' ophthalmopathy. Both conserved end residues are part of each CDR3. The D gene is left open where the match is weak. Size is omitted from some rows. Given values are once, few, many or a class for expanded clones.

>TRBJ2-3|TRBD2|TRBV5-1|many
TGCGCCAGCAGCCCGGTAGTTCCCGGGGGGGTTAGCACAGATACGCAGTATTTT
CASSPVVPGGVSTDTQYF
>TRBJ2-1|.|TRBV27|few
TGTGCCAGCGCCCCACGGACTGACCTAAGCTCCTACAATGAGCAGTTCTTC
CASAPRTDLSSYNEQFF
>TRBJ2-7|.|TRBV9|many
TGTGCCAGCAGCGTAGCTGTAGGGCAGGTGGGGTACTACGAGCAGTACTTC
CASSVAVGQVGYYEQYF
>TRBJ2-5|TRBD2|TRBV2|.
TGTGCCAGCAGGCGTGGACTAGCGGATCAAGAGACCCAGTACTTC
CASRRGLADQETQYF
>TRBJ2-7|TRBD2|TRBV29-1|.
TGCAGCGCCAAAGGGTCTAGCGGGATCTACGAGCAGTACTTC
CSAKGSSGIYEQYF
>TRBJ1-6|.|TRBV12-3/TRBV12-4|many
TGTGCCAGCAGTTCCGACAGGATTCGTGGTTCACCCCTCCACTTT
CASSSDRIRGSPLHF
>TRBJ2-7|.|TRBV11-2|many
TGTGCCAGCAGCTTATCGGAGGGGGACTACGAGCAGTACTTC
CASSLSEGDYEQYF
>TRBJ2-1|TRBD2|TRBV20-1|.
TGCAGTGCTAGAGATCCTGTCAGCGGGGGGTACAATGAGCAGTTCTTC
CSARDPVSGGYNEQFF
>TRBJ2-7|.|TRBV20-1|many
TGCAGTGCTAGAGATTCGGGGGATGCTACCTACGAGCAGTACTTC
CSARDSGDATYEQYF
>TRBJ2-7|.|TRBV12-3/TRBV12-4|.
TGTGCCAGCAGTTTATCCCCCGGGGGGCAGTACTTC
CASSLSPGGQYF
>TRBJ2-1|.|TRBV3-1|many
TGTGCCAGCAGCCAAGATGGTCGACTCCGGCAGTTCTTC
CASSQDGRLRQFF
>TRBJ2-2|TRBD2|TRBV20-1|many
TGCAGTGCTAGAGATTGGACTAGCGGGGGGTTAAACACCGGGGAGCTGTTTTTT
CSARDWTSGGLNTGELFF
>TRBJ2-6|TRBD2|TRBV20-1|few
TGCAGTGCTATTTCTCCGGGACGGGAGGCTTTC
CSAISPGREAF
>TRBJ2-2|.|TRBV9|.
TGTGCCAGCAGTCGAAAGGGGTATTACGGCGGGGAGCTGTTTTTT
CASSRKGYYGGELFF
>TRBJ2-7|.|TRBV6-1|many
TGTGCCAGCAGCTCACGGACAGACTACGAGCAGTACTTC
CASSSRTDYEQYF
>TRBJ1-2|.|TRBV30|many
TGTGCCTGGAGTGCTGCAGGGACGGGTGGCTACACCTTC
CAWSAAGTGGYTF
>TRBJ2-2|TRBD2|TRBV7-2|many
TGTGCCAGCAGCCCCCGTGGTAGCGGGGGGTCCGGGGAGCTGTTTTTT
CASSPRGSGGSGELFF
>TRBJ2-7|.|TRBV6-1|many
TGTGCCAGCAGTGAATCAGGGGTCTACGAGCAGTACTTC
CASSESGVYEQYF
>TRBJ2-7|.|TRBV20-1|many
TGCAGTGCTTACGCGGGACCGCCGACCTACGAGCAGTACTTC
CSAYAGPPTYEQYF
>TRBJ2-1|.|TRBV30|many
TGTGCCTGGGAGAGCTCCTACAATGAGCAGTTCTTC
CAWESSYNEQFF
>TRBJ2-1|TRBD2|TRBV2|many
TGTGCCAGCAGTCGAAGACTAGCGGGGGGGAATGAGCAGTTCTTC
CASSRRLAGGNEQFF
>TRBJ2-2|.|TRBV10-1|.
TGCGCCAGCAAGGTGCAGAACCTTACGAACACCGGGGAGCTGTCTTTT
CASKVQNLTNTGELSF
>TRBJ2-5|.|TRBV5-1|few
TGCGCCAGCAGCTTGACCGGGGAAGAGACCCAGTACTTC
CASSLTGEETQYF
>TRBJ1-1|.|TRBV5-5|few
TGTGCCAGCAGCTTGGGAGTTAGGCCAGGGGCAGAGAACACTGAAGCTTTCTTT
CASSLGVRPGAENTEAFF
>TRBJ2-2|.|TRBV19|few
TGTGCCAGTAGTCTTTCTCGGGTCCCCGGGGAGCTGTTTTTT
CASSLSRVPGELFF
>TRBJ1-1|TRBD1|TRBV10-2|many
TGCGCCAACCCGGTAAATCAGGGGGCCTGGGACACTGAAGCTTTCTTT
CANPVNQGAWDTEAFF
>TRBJ1-6|.|TRBV7-2|few
TGTGCCAGCAGCCTTTCCCCAGGGAGCTATAATTCACCCCTCCACTTT
CASSLSPGSYNSPLHF
>TRBJ1-2|.|TRBV10-3|.
TGTGCCATCAGTGGTCCCCAGGGTGTACGCGGCTACACCTTC
CAISGPQGVRGYTF
>TRBJ1-2|TRBD1|TRBV11-1|.
TGTGCCAGCAGCGACCCGGGACAGGGTGATAACTATGGCTACACCTTC
CASSDPGQGDNYGYTF
>TRBJ2-5|.|TRBV11-3|many
TGTGCCAGCAGTGAAACGGGGCCGAGGAAGACCCAGTACTTC
CASSETGPRKTQYF
>TRBJ1-1|.|TRBV30|many
TGTGCCTGGATCCAGTTAGAAGCTTTCTTT
CAWIQLEAFF